This is a list of T cell receptor beta chains from one sample in a study of T cells after posttransplantation cyclophosphamide. Assay: immunoSEQ multiplex PCR; the TCRdb copy retains only in-frame clones and omits some. The sample has around 23,000 clones, about 76% seen once. Sequenced material: memory CD4+ T cells sorted from PBMCs. The origin of the receptors is an older woman in good health, CMV-negative, and a related stem cell transplant donor. CDR3s include the opening cysteine and the closing phenylalanine or tryptophan. The D gene is left open where the match is weak. Some rows mark clone size as missing; the rest say once, few, many or name a class of expanded clone.

clone size: .; D gene: TRBD2; V gene: TRBV7-2; J gene: TRBJ2-7; CDR3 protein: CASSPGLATGEQYF; CDR3 DNA: TGTGCCAGCAGCCCTGGACTAGCGACCGGGGAGCAGTACTTC
clone size: few; D gene: .; V gene: TRBV28; J gene: TRBJ2-3; CDR3 protein: CASHNPAGGTDTQYF; CDR3 DNA: TGTGCCAGCCACAACCCCGCAGGGGGCACAGATACGCAGTATTTT
clone size: once; D gene: .; V gene: TRBV27; J gene: TRBJ2-1; CDR3 protein: CASSLSLSAGSSYNEQFF; CDR3 DNA: TGTGCCAGCAGTCTATCCCTTTCGGCGGGGAGCAGCTACAATGAGCAGTTCTTC
clone size: .; D gene: .; V gene: TRBV5-1; J gene: TRBJ1-6; CDR3 protein: CASSTATGTSSYNSPLHF; CDR3 DNA: TGCGCCAGCAGCACAGCTACAGGGACTAGCTCCTATAATTCACCCCTCCACTTT
clone size: .; D gene: TRBD1; V gene: TRBV4-3; J gene: TRBJ1-2; CDR3 protein: CASSQQGGPRNYGYTF; CDR3 DNA: TGCGCCAGCAGCCAACAGGGGGGACCACGGAACTATGGCTACACCTTC
clone size: .; D gene: .; V gene: TRBV30; J gene: TRBJ1-1; CDR3 protein: CAWKGGSNTEAFF; CDR3 DNA: TGTGCCTGGAAGGGGGGGTCGAACACTGAAGCTTTCTTT
clone size: few; D gene: .; V gene: TRBV4-2; J gene: TRBJ1-4; CDR3 protein: CASSQERTSEKLFF; CDR3 DNA: TGTGCCAGCAGCCAAGAGAGGACTTCTGAAAAACTGTTTTTT
clone size: once; D gene: TRBD2; V gene: TRBV7-6; J gene: TRBJ2-7; CDR3 protein: CASSASAGGGTYEQYF; CDR3 DNA: TGTGCCAGCAGCGCGTCAGCGGGAGGGGGGACTTACGAGCAGTACTTC
clone size: .; D gene: TRBD2; V gene: TRBV7-9; J gene: TRBJ2-1; CDR3 protein: CASRSGLAGNEQFF; CDR3 DNA: TGTGCCAGCAGGTCCGGCCTAGCGGGCAATGAGCAGTTCTTC
clone size: .; D gene: .; V gene: TRBV29-1; J gene: TRBJ1-1; CDR3 protein: CSVERFEAFF; CDR3 DNA: TGCAGCGTTGAACGGTTTGAAGCTTTCTTT
clone size: .; D gene: .; V gene: TRBV10-3; J gene: TRBJ1-2; CDR3 protein: CAISGGVANYGYTF; CDR3 DNA: TGTGCCATCAGTGGGGGAGTAGCTAACTATGGCTACACCTTC
clone size: .; D gene: .; V gene: TRBV13; J gene: TRBJ1-5; CDR3 protein: CASILALAGGPSGHSNQPQHF; CDR3 DNA: TGTGCCAGCATCCTGGCCCTAGCGGGAGGGCCGAGCGGCCATAGCAATCAGCCCCAGCATTTT
clone size: .; D gene: TRBD2; V gene: TRBV9; J gene: TRBJ2-3; CDR3 protein: CASSVASGVRDTQYF; CDR3 DNA: TGTGCCAGCAGCGTAGCTAGCGGGGTCCGTGATACGCAGTATTTT
clone size: .; D gene: TRBD1; V gene: TRBV2; J gene: TRBJ2-7; CDR3 protein: CASRGQGPSYEQYF; CDR3 DNA: TGTGCCAGCAGGGGACAGGGGCCTTCCTACGAGCAGTACTTC
clone size: .; D gene: .; V gene: TRBV7-2; J gene: TRBJ2-2; CDR3 protein: CASSLVAGTTGELFF; CDR3 DNA: TGTGCCAGCAGCTTAGTTGCGGGAACGACCGGGGAGCTGTTTTTT
clone size: .; D gene: TRBD1; V gene: TRBV7-2; J gene: TRBJ2-7; CDR3 protein: CASSRGIRQGIEQYF; CDR3 DNA: TGTGCCAGCAGCCGGGGAATCCGACAGGGCATCGAGCAGTACTTC
clone size: few; D gene: .; V gene: TRBV14; J gene: TRBJ2-4; CDR3 protein: CASSQYPVTGLVDIQYF; CDR3 DNA: TGTGCCAGCAGCCAATACCCGGTCACAGGGCTAGTTGACATTCAGTACTTC
clone size: once; D gene: .; V gene: TRBV6-1; J gene: TRBJ2-4; CDR3 protein: CASSGWENIQYF; CDR3 DNA: TGTGCCAGCTCGGGGTGGGAAAACATTCAGTACTTC
clone size: .; D gene: .; V gene: TRBV28; J gene: TRBJ1-2; CDR3 protein: CASGGRFNYGYTF; CDR3 DNA: TGTGCCAGCGGGGGCAGATTTAACTATGGCTACACCTTC
clone size: once; D gene: TRBD2; V gene: TRBV9; J gene: TRBJ2-3; CDR3 protein: CASSAKPGTSGRSTDTQYF; CDR3 DNA: TGTGCCAGCAGCGCAAAGCCTGGGACTAGCGGGAGATCAACAGATACGCAGTATTTT
clone size: .; D gene: .; V gene: TRBV28; J gene: TRBJ2-7; CDR3 protein: CASTEPQGPYEQYF; CDR3 DNA: TGTGCCAGCACCGAGCCTCAGGGTCCCTACGAGCAGTACTTC
clone size: few; D gene: .; V gene: TRBV10-3; J gene: TRBJ2-1; CDR3 protein: CAIGGGAINRGGIYNEQFF; CDR3 DNA: TGTGCCATCGGGGGCGGGGCCATTAACAGGGGAGGCATCTACAATGAGCAGTTCTTC
clone size: .; D gene: .; V gene: TRBV2; J gene: TRBJ1-1; CDR3 protein: CASSDLVNTEAFF; CDR3 DNA: TGTGCCAGCAGCGACTTAGTGAACACTGAAGCTTTCTTT
clone size: few; D gene: .; V gene: TRBV5-6; J gene: TRBJ1-1; CDR3 protein: CASTDKTDGTTEAFF; CDR3 DNA: TGTGCCAGCACTGATAAGACAGACGGAACGACTGAAGCTTTCTTT
clone size: .; D gene: .; V gene: TRBV19; J gene: TRBJ2-1; CDR3 protein: CASSLTLGGRDEQFF; CDR3 DNA: TGTGCCAGTAGTCTAACCTTAGGGGGACGGGATGAGCAGTTCTTC
clone size: .; D gene: TRBD1; V gene: TRBV19; J gene: TRBJ2-7; CDR3 protein: CASSIPGQGNNEQYF; CDR3 DNA: TGTGCCAGTAGTATTCCGGGACAGGGGAACAACGAGCAGTACTTC
clone size: once; D gene: .; V gene: TRBV9; J gene: TRBJ1-3; CDR3 protein: CASSRAGAYSGNTIYF; CDR3 DNA: TGTGCCAGCAGCAGAGCCGGTGCCTACTCCGGAAACACCATATATTTT
clone size: .; D gene: .; V gene: TRBV5-1; J gene: TRBJ1-1; CDR3 protein: CASSLASGTEAFF; CDR3 DNA: TGCGCCAGCAGCTTGGCCAGTGGCACTGAAGCTTTCTTT
clone size: .; D gene: TRBD2; V gene: TRBV4-2; J gene: TRBJ2-5; CDR3 protein: CASSQDRTSGQETQYF; CDR3 DNA: TGTGCCAGCAGCCAAGATAGGACTAGCGGACAAGAGACCCAGTACTTC
clone size: once; D gene: .; V gene: TRBV28; J gene: TRBJ1-6; CDR3 protein: CASREGQHYNSPLHF; CDR3 DNA: TGTGCCAGCAGGGAAGGACAGCACTATAATTCACCCCTCCACTTT
clone size: .; D gene: TRBD1; V gene: TRBV5-1; J gene: TRBJ1-5; CDR3 protein: CASSADGTGYQPQHF; CDR3 DNA: TGCGCCAGCAGCGCGGACGGGACAGGGTATCAGCCCCAGCATTTT
clone size: once; D gene: TRBD1; V gene: TRBV28; J gene: TRBJ2-7; CDR3 protein: CASRPTGQGSYEQYF; CDR3 DNA: TGTGCCAGCAGACCTACGGGACAGGGGTCCTACGAGCAGTACTTC
clone size: few; D gene: .; V gene: TRBV10-3; J gene: TRBJ1-2; CDR3 protein: CAISDTGLNYGYTF; CDR3 DNA: TGTGCCATCAGTGACACAGGGTTGAACTATGGCTACACCTTC
clone size: .; D gene: .; V gene: TRBV27; J gene: TRBJ2-1; CDR3 protein: CASTLRVSSYNEQFF; CDR3 DNA: TGTGCCAGCACCCTGAGGGTTAGCTCCTACAATGAGCAGTTCTTC
clone size: .; D gene: .; V gene: TRBV11-3; J gene: TRBJ2-2; CDR3 protein: CASSLGQTNTGELFF; CDR3 DNA: TGTGCCAGCAGCTTAGGACAGACGAACACCGGGGAGCTGTTTTTT
clone size: .; D gene: .; V gene: TRBV4-1; J gene: TRBJ1-5; CDR3 protein: CASSQQATSNQPQHF; CDR3 DNA: TGCGCCAGCAGCCAACAGGCAACTAGCAATCAGCCCCAGCATTTT
clone size: few; D gene: .; V gene: TRBV6-5; J gene: TRBJ1-1; CDR3 protein: CASRPGQNTEAFF; CDR3 DNA: TGTGCCAGCAGGCCAGGACAGAACACTGAAGCTTTCTTT
clone size: .; D gene: .; V gene: TRBV6-1; J gene: TRBJ2-7; CDR3 protein: CASSERSEVAYEQYF; CDR3 DNA: TGTGCCAGCAGTGAACGTAGCGAAGTAGCCTACGAGCAGTACTTC
clone size: .; D gene: .; V gene: TRBV5-1; J gene: TRBJ2-2; CDR3 protein: CASSAGQSGELFF; CDR3 DNA: TGCGCCAGCAGCGCGGGACAGTCCGGGGAGCTGTTTTTT
clone size: .; D gene: .; V gene: TRBV9; J gene: TRBJ2-2; CDR3 protein: CASSVSLAPGELFF; CDR3 DNA: TGTGCCAGCAGCGTTTCACTAGCCCCCGGGGAGCTGTTTTTT
clone size: .; D gene: TRBD2; V gene: TRBV30; J gene: TRBJ2-3; CDR3 protein: CAWSPSGRADTQYF; CDR3 DNA: TGTGCCTGGAGTCCTAGCGGGAGGGCAGATACGCAGTATTTT
clone size: .; D gene: TRBD1; V gene: TRBV5-1; J gene: TRBJ1-1; CDR3 protein: CASSLTTGGTEAFF; CDR3 DNA: TGCGCCAGCAGCTTGACAACAGGGGGGACTGAAGCTTTCTTT
clone size: .; D gene: .; V gene: TRBV5-1; J gene: TRBJ2-7; CDR3 protein: CASSLKAGVVYEQYF; CDR3 DNA: TGCGCCAGCAGCCTAAAGGCAGGGGTAGTCTACGAGCAGTACTTC
clone size: once; D gene: .; V gene: TRBV6-5; J gene: TRBJ2-1; CDR3 protein: CASTSLGRGEQFF; CDR3 DNA: TGTGCCAGCACGAGTCTAGGCCGGGGTGAGCAGTTCTTC
clone size: .; D gene: .; V gene: TRBV6-5; J gene: TRBJ2-2; CDR3 protein: CASSVQRANTGELFF; CDR3 DNA: TGTGCCAGCAGTGTCCAGCGGGCGAACACCGGGGAGCTGTTTTTT
clone size: .; D gene: TRBD1; V gene: TRBV5-1; J gene: TRBJ1-2; CDR3 protein: CATSSRQGAYGYTF; CDR3 DNA: TGCGCCACCAGCTCGCGACAGGGCGCCTATGGCTACACCTTC
clone size: .; D gene: TRBD1; V gene: TRBV2; J gene: TRBJ1-6; CDR3 protein: CASRAGTGIHNSPLHF; CDR3 DNA: TGTGCCAGCAGAGCCGGGACAGGGATACATAATTCACCCCTCCACTTT
clone size: few; D gene: TRBD1; V gene: TRBV5-1; J gene: TRBJ1-4; CDR3 protein: CASSSVGTVNEKLFF; CDR3 DNA: TGCGCCAGCAGCTCAGTCGGGACAGTTAATGAAAAACTGTTTTTT
clone size: few; D gene: TRBD1; V gene: TRBV2; J gene: TRBJ1-1; CDR3 protein: CASSVGQGFTEAFF; CDR3 DNA: TGTGCCAGCAGTGTGGGACAGGGGTTCACTGAAGCTTTCTTT
clone size: .; D gene: .; V gene: TRBV5-1; J gene: TRBJ1-1; CDR3 protein: CASSWSGGNTEAFF; CDR3 DNA: TGCGCCAGCAGCTGGAGTGGCGGGAACACTGAAGCTTTCTTT
clone size: few; D gene: .; V gene: TRBV6-5; J gene: TRBJ1-2; CDR3 protein: CASSYSGPGVVGYTF; CDR3 DNA: TGTGCCAGCAGTTACTCGGGTCCAGGGGTGGTTGGCTACACCTTC
clone size: .; D gene: .; V gene: TRBV28; J gene: TRBJ1-1; CDR3 protein: CASSLGQSLPEAFF; CDR3 DNA: TGTGCCAGCAGTCTCGGACAGAGCTTGCCTGAAGCTTTCTTT